This T cell receptor beta chain was obtained from a study of blood T cell repertoires in COVID-19. Germline CDR1 is MNHEY and CDR2 is SVGAGI. The germline V and J ends were trimmed by 2 bases and 3 bases, with 7 bases remaining between them. The CDR3 has 13 amino acids. Clones were sequenced by immunoSEQ multiplex PCR, and TCRdb holds only the in-frame ones, with some missing. The top ten clones hold about 0.84% of a sample with 100,000 to 150,000 clones, approximately 70% of them seen once. Material: peripheral blood. The sequence was collected from a human donor with acute or convalescent COVID-19. The donor label of this sample is uncertain. The gene calls are TRBV6-5 and TRBJ1-2, with D unclear. In DNA form, the CDR3 reads TGTGCCAGCAGTTACGCCCGGGACTATGGCTACACCTTC. Translated: CASSYARDYGYTF.